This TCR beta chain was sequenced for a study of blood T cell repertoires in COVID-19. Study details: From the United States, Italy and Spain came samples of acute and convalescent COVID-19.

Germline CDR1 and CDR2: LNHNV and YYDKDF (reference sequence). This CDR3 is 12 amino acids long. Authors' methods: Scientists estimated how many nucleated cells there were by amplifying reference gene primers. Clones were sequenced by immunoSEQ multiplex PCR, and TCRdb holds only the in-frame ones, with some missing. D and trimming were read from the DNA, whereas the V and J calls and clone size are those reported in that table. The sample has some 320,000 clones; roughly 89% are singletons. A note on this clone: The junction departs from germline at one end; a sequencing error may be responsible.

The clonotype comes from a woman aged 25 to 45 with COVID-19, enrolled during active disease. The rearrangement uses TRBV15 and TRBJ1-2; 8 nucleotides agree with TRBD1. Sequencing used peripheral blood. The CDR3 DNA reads TGTGCCACCAGCAAGACAGGGGACTCAACCTCTTTC. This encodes CATSKTGDSTSF.